The 31 T cell receptor beta chains below come from one sample, sequenced in a study of T cell repertoires in cytomegalovirus infection. Using its own MiXCR run on the reads, TCRdb lists one record per CDR3 protein. Here the sample spans approximately 180,000 distinct CDR3 sequences, roughly 9% being singletons. What was sequenced was PBMCs. These receptors originate from a human donor in good health (CMV status not recorded). Some clones in this sample may be carry-over from other donors' samples.

The chain combines TRBV2 with TRBJ2-5; D unclear. Trimming removed 2 bases from V and 4 bases from J, with 14 bases in between. The CDR3 contains 15 residues. Germline values: CDR1 SNHLY, CDR2 FYNNEI. The CDR3 region has the DNA TGTGCCAGCAGTGAAAAGCAGGCCCGATTAGAGACCCAGTACTTC. It yields the protein CASSEKQARLETQYF.

This clonotype was counted many times. The V and J genes are TRBV7-2 and TRBJ2-1; tentative D call: TRBD2 (7 bases). Germline loops: CDR1 SGHTA, CDR2 FQGNSA. The CDR3 spans 15 residues. V was clipped by 1 base and J by 6 bases, with 13 bases between them. The CDR3 sequence is CASSLVRGGLNEQFF. In nucleotides, the CDR3 is TGTGCCAGCAGCTTAGTGAGGGGGGGCCTCAATGAGCAGTTCTTC.

This clonotype was counted many times. This rearrangement joins TRBV19 to TRBJ1-5; no reliable D call. Germline V gene data show CDR1 as LNHDA and CDR2 as SQIVND (reference sequence). The length of the CDR3 is 13 residues. V was pared by 4 bases and J by 4 bases, with 8 bases between. The CDR3 DNA follows: TGTGCCAGTAGTACTAACAAGAATCAGCCCCAGCATTTT. It codes for CASSTNKNQPQHF.

This clonotype was picked up many times. The chain recombines TRBV18 with TRBJ2-1, with no clear D. The V end was cut by 0 bases, the J end by 4 bases, with 4 bases between. The CDR3 runs to 13 residues. Germline V gives CDR1 KGHSH, CDR2 LQKENI. The CDR3 protein is CASSPPSYNEQFF. The CDR3 nucleotides read TGTGCCAGCTCACCACCAAGTTACAATGAGCAGTTCTTC.

This sequence joins TRBV3-1 and TRBJ1-2, with D possibly matching TRBD1 (5 bases). From germline, CDR1 is LGHDT and CDR2 YNNKEL (reference sequence). The CDR3 is made up of 15 amino acids. V shed 0 bases and J shed 7 bases, with 15 bases lying between them. DNA for the CDR3: TGTGCCAGCAGCCAAGAATTGGGGGGGAGGTCTGGCTACACCTTC. Its translation is CASSQELGGRSGYTF.

The V and J genes are TRBV7-2 and TRBJ2-3, with D perhaps matching TRBD1 or TRBD2 (5 bases each). The CDR3 covers 15 residues. Trimming stripped 8 bases from V and 1 base from J, with 16 bases between. Germline V gene sequence: CDR1 SGHTA, CDR2 FQGNSA. CDR3 sequence: CASGGWGSGTDTQYF. The DNA for the CDR3 is TGTGCCAGCGGGGGATGGGGAAGCGGCACAGATACGCAGTATTTT.

There are many counts of this clonotype. This rearrangement joins TRBV28 to TRBJ1-5, with TRBD1 identical over 7 bases. Trimming took 4 bases from V and 6 from J; bases not matched to a gene: 6. Germline V gene data show CDR1 as MDHEN and CDR2 as SYDVKM. The CDR3 sequence is 14 residues long. Here the CDR3 reads CASSSRDRVQPQHF. The CDR3 nucleotides are TGTGCCAGCAGTTCCCGAGACAGGGTTCAGCCCCAGCATTTT.

This chain links TRBV6-6 with TRBJ2-1, with 7 bases identical to TRBD2. Germline V CDR1 and CDR2: MNHNY, SVGAGI (reference sequence). Trimming at V came to 7 bases and at J to 4 bases, leaving 7 bases not matched to a gene. The CDR3 sequence is 14 residues long. DNA of the CDR3: TGTGCCAGCACGGATACGGGGGGATACAATGAGCAGTTCTTC. It translates to CASTDTGGYNEQFF.

The chain carries TRBV28 and TRBJ2-1; perhaps TRBD2 as D (6 bases). This CDR3 comprises 18 residues. Germline V gene data show CDR1 as MDHEN and CDR2 as SYDVKM. V lost 7 bases to trimming and J lost 0 bases, with 22 bases between them. This chain's CDR3 is CASISRIGRGSSYNEQFF. In DNA, the CDR3 is TGTGCCAGCATCTCTAGGATCGGCCGGGGGAGCTCCTACAATGAGCAGTTCTTC. The full variable domain, completed using reference TRBV28 and TRBJ2-1, is DVKVTQSSRYLVKRTGEKVFLECVQDMDHENMFWYRQDPGLGLRLIYFSYDVKMKEKGDIPEGYSVSREKKERFSLILESASTNQTSMYLCASISRIGRGSSYNEQFFGPGTRLTVL.

This clonotype was seen ten or more times. The CDR3 nucleotides are TGTGCCAGCAGCCCGTTGCAGGGACCCTACACCTTC. This codes for CASSPLQGPYTF. The V gene is TRBV7-2, the J gene TRBJ1-2, with D possibly matching TRBD1 (5 bases). CDR1 and CDR2 from the germline V gene are SGHTA and FQGNSA. Trimming left V 5 bases short and J 10 bases short, with 14 bases between. CDR3 length: 12 residues.

The genes are TRBV29-1 and TRBJ2-5; TRBD2 is a possible D gene (5 bases). CDR1 and CDR2 (germline): SQVTM, ANQGSEA. CDR3 length equals 12 residues. Trimming cost V 6 bases and J 1 base, with 9 bases left between them. The CDR3 spells CSVSGSQETQYF. The CDR3 DNA follows: TGCAGCGTAAGCGGATCCCAAGAGACCCAGTACTTC.

This clonotype was observed a few times. This chain links TRBV20-1 with TRBJ1-1; D unresolved. V lost 1 base and J lost 0, with 9 bases in between. This CDR3 is built from 14 residues. Germline loops: CDR1 DFQATT, CDR2 SNEGSKA (reference sequence). The CDR3 DNA follows: TGCAGTGCTAGAGGAGACGGCATGAACACTGAAGCTTTCTTT. It encodes CSARGDGMNTEAFF.

This clonotype was found a few times. The rearrangement joins TRBV23-1 to TRBJ1-5, with unresolved D. TRBV23-1 falls under the ORF class, with uncertain function. V was shortened by 0 bases and J by 5 bases, with 11 bases between the two germline ends. CDR3 length equals 15 residues. For the CDR3, the DNA is TGCGCCAGCAGTCAATCGCGGGGTACTTATCAGCCCCAGCATTTT. Translating gives CASSQSRGTYQPQHF.

This clonotype was seen repeatedly, ten times or more. This chain links TRBV5-1 with TRBJ2-7; TRBD2 aligns across 12 bases. V shed 3 bases and J 0 bases; nucleotides not matched to a gene: 1. The length of the CDR3 is 15 residues. Germline V lookup: CDR1 SGHRS, CDR2 YFSETQ. The CDR3 bases are TGCGCCAGCAGCTGGACTAGCGGGAACTCCTACGAGCAGTACTTC. Protein: CASSWTSGNSYEQYF.

This clonotype was observed a handful of times. The chain employs TRBV28 and TRBJ1-4, with TRBD1 matching 7 bases. This CDR3 is built from 15 residues. After removal of 5 bases from V and 4 bases from J, the junction contained 7 bases not matched to a gene. Germline CDR1 reads MDHEN; CDR2 reads SYDVKM. The CDR3 DNA reads as TGTGCCAGCAGTGCGATAAGGGACAGTAATGAAAAACTGTTTTTT. It specifies CASSAIRDSNEKLFF.

Ten or more counts support this clonotype. The chain combines TRBV7-2 with TRBJ2-6, with D perhaps matching TRBD1 (7 bases). Trimming took 5 bases from V and 4 from J, leaving 15 bases between them. The CDR3 length is 16 residues. CDR1 SGHTA and CDR2 FQGNSA come from the germline V gene. CDR3 in amino acids: CASSRTTGRGANVLTF. CDR3 sequence (DNA): TGTGCCAGCAGCCGAACGACAGGGAGGGGGGCCAACGTCCTGACTTTC.

This clonotype was recorded a few times. J is TRBJ2-1 and V is TRBV20-1; possibly TRBD2 for D (6 bases). The CDR3 is made up of 15 amino acids. V was shortened by 3 bases and J by 3 bases, with 15 bases between the two germline ends. Germline V gene sequence: CDR1 DFQATT, CDR2 SNEGSKA (reference sequence). CDR3 amino acids: CSASLGGGDYNEQFF. CDR3 in DNA: TGCAGTGCTAGTTTGGGAGGAGGTGACTACAATGAGCAGTTCTTC.

This clonotype was counted between two and nine times. This rearrangement joins TRBV12-3 or TRBV12-4 to TRBJ1-1; tentative D call: TRBD1 (5 bases). This CDR3 region has 13 residues. Trimming took 6 bases from V and 5 from J, leaving 13 bases between them. The CDR3 DNA sequence: TGTGCCAGCAGCCCGGGGGTACGGACTGAAGCTTTCTTT. Encoded protein: CASSPGVRTEAFF.

The sample holds many counts of this clonotype. The chain employs TRBV10-3 and TRBJ2-7; TRBD2 might be the D (5 bases). Trimming took off 10 bases at V and 6 bases at J, with 25 bases between the two ends. CDR3 size: 15 residues. CDR1 is ENHRY and CDR2 is SYGVKD in the germline V gene. This CDR3 is CATRYGKGEGGEQYF. CDR3 in DNA: TGTGCCACCAGATATGGGAAGGGAGAAGGCGGCGAGCAGTACTTC.

V gene TRBV10-2 combines with J gene TRBJ2-3; 14 bases fit TRBD2. CDR1 and CDR2 from the germline V gene are WSHSY and SAAADI. This CDR3 contains 16 residues. J was trimmed by 5 bases and V by 5 bases; bases with no gene match: 6. This CDR3 reads CASSFGTSGSQDTQYF. The CDR3 DNA reads TGCGCCAGCAGTTTTGGGACTAGCGGGAGTCAAGATACGCAGTATTTT.

This clonotype was seen a handful of times. The genes are TRBV5-5 and TRBJ1-5; 11 bases are a match to TRBD1. The CDR3 has 16 residues. V lost 2 bases and J lost 4; bases outside the gene matches: 5. CDR1 and CDR2 (germline): SGHKS, YYEKEE (reference sequence). CDR3: CASSLGQGAINQPQHF. The CDR3 coding sequence is TGTGCCAGCAGCTTAGGACAGGGGGCCATAAATCAGCCCCAGCATTTT.

This clonotype was counted ten times or more. The rearrangement uses TRBV9 and TRBJ2-7; TRBD1 matches 8 bases. Per the germline V gene, CDR1 is SGDLS and CDR2 is YYNGEE. V shed 8 bases, J shed 3 bases, and the junction held 10 bases outside the gene matches. This CDR3 is 14 amino acids long. The CDR3 coding sequence is TGTGCCAGAATTTTTACAGGGGGAAACTACGAGCAGTACTTC. Encoded protein: CARIFTGGNYEQYF. Supplemented by reference TRBV9 and TRBJ2-7, the full variable domain reads DSGVTQTPKHLITATGQRVTLRCSPRSGDLSVYWYQQSLDQGLQFLIQYYNGEERAKGNILERFSAQQFPDLHSELNLSSLELGDSALYFCARIFTGGNYEQYFGPGTRLTVT.

Many counts were recorded for this clonotype. The chain is built from TRBV20-1 and TRBJ1-6; the match to TRBD1 covers 7 bases. V dropped 0 bases and J dropped 7; count of bases not matched to a gene: 9. This CDR3 comprises 16 residues. CDR1 DFQATT and CDR2 SNEGSKA come from the germline V gene (reference sequence). In DNA form, the CDR3 reads TGCAGTGCTAGAGACTTGAGTGGGACAGCAAATTCACCCCTCCACTTT. This sequence encodes CSARDLSGTANSPLHF.

This clonotype was seen at least ten times. J is TRBJ1-4 and V is TRBV12-3 or TRBV12-4; D uncertain. The CDR3 length is 13 residues. Trimming left V 2 bases short and J 3 bases short, with 4 bases between. The CDR3: CASSLRSNEKLFF. The CDR3 region has the DNA TGTGCCAGCAGTTTAAGGTCTAATGAAAAACTGTTTTTT.

The table lists this clonotype with many counts. The chain employs TRBV7-9 and TRBJ2-1; no reliable D call. The CDR3 has 15 amino acids. V was pared by 5 bases and J by 6 bases, with 17 bases between. The V gene's germline CDR1 is SEHNR and CDR2 FQNEAQ (reference sequence). The CDR3 region is CASSPPGLSANEQFF. CDR3 nucleotide sequence: TGTGCCAGCAGCCCCCCCGGGCTTTCGGCCAATGAGCAGTTCTTC.

This clonotype was counted at least ten times. The chain uses TRBV7-2 and TRBJ2-6, with TRBD1 matching 9 bases. The CDR3 sequence is 17 residues long. The ends lost 5 bases at V and 4 bases at J; junction bases unmatched: 9. The germline gives CDR1 SGHTA, CDR2 FQGNSA. The CDR3, as DNA: TGTGCCAGCAGCAGGGCCGGGACAGGGAGCGGGGCCAACGTCCTGACTTTC. It yields the protein CASSRAGTGSGANVLTF.

The CDR3 DNA reads as TGTGCCAGCAGTACCTCGCCACTAGCGGGAGTTTACAATGAGCAGTTCTTC. Protein: CASSTSPLAGVYNEQFF. The V gene is TRBV28, the J gene TRBJ2-1, with 11 bases matching TRBD2. Germline V gene sequence: CDR1 MDHEN, CDR2 SYDVKM. The J segment lost 4 bases and the V segment lost 5 bases, leaving 10 bases of the junction unmatched. The CDR3 consists of 17 residues.

This chain's CDR3 is CASSPGAGGLNTEAFF. DNA of the CDR3: TGCGCCAGCAGCCCTGGGGCCGGGGGCTTGAACACTGAAGCTTTCTTT. The J gene is TRBJ1-1, the V gene TRBV4-3; TRBD1 is a possible D gene (6 bases). The length of the CDR3 is 16 residues. V lost 4 bases, J lost 0 bases, and 15 bases lay in between. Germline CDR1 is LGHNA and CDR2 is YSLEER.

CDR3 in amino acids: CASSLSWTGGFGEQYF. The DNA for the CDR3 is TGTGCCAGCAGTTTGTCATGGACAGGGGGCTTCGGGGAGCAGTACTTC. This chain uses TRBV28 with TRBJ2-7; the match to TRBD1 covers 11 bases. The CDR3 spans 16 residues. The junction had 11 bases not matched to a gene; V was cut back by 3 bases and J by 7 bases. Per germline, CDR1 MDHEN and CDR2 SYDVKM.

This clonotype was detected a few times. The V call is TRBV11-2, the J call TRBJ1-6; the D gene is possibly TRBD1 (5 bases). The germline V gene has CDR1 SGHAT and CDR2 FQNNGV. The CDR3 runs to 16 residues. Trimming stripped 5 bases from V and 5 bases from J, with 16 bases between. CDR3 coding DNA: TGTGCCAGCAGCGCAGCCTTCAAGGGACATAATTCACCCCTCCACTTT. This sequence encodes CASSAAFKGHNSPLHF.

This clonotype occurred many times. V usage is TRBV2 and J usage is TRBJ1-5; D unclear. Trimming took off 7 bases at V and 2 bases at J, with 12 bases between the two ends. The germline V gene has CDR1 SNHLY and CDR2 FYNNEI. This CDR3 comprises 14 residues. The CDR3 DNA follows: TGTGCCAGCAAGGCGGAGCGGGGCAATCAGCCCCAGCATTTT. Translating it yields CASKAERGNQPQHF.